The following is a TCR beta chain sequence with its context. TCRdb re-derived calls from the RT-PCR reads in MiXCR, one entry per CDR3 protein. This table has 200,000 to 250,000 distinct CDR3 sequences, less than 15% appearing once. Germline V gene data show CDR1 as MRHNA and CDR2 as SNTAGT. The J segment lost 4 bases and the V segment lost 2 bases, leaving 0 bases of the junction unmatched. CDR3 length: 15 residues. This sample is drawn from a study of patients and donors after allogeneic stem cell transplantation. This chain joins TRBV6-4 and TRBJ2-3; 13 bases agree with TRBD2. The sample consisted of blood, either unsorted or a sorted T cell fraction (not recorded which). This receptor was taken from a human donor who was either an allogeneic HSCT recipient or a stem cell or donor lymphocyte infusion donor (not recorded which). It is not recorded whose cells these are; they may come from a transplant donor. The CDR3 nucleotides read TGTGCCAGCAGTGACGGGACTAGCGGGGCAGATACGCAGTATTTT. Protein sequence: CASSDGTSGADTQYF.